This T cell receptor (beta chain) appears in the sequencing data of a study of cytomegalovirus exposure and HLA in healthy donors. Study-wide findings and caveats: Later findings reportedly placed an Asian-associated ancestry cluster below the approximately 670-donor mean for N-insertions.

Primers for the PCR totalled 60 Vbeta and 13 Jbeta. TCRdb's copy holds only in-frame clones and misses some; the assay was immunoSEQ multiplex PCR. The top ten clones hold 9.5% to 13% of a sample with about 98,000 clones, about 81% of them seen once. Regarding this clone: Its antigen is not identified.

CDR1 SGHTS and CDR2 YDEGEE come from the germline V gene. V lost 4 bases, J lost 3 bases, and 22 bases lay in between. The CDR3 is 18 amino acids. V usage is TRBV5-8 and J usage is TRBJ1-4; possibly TRBD1 for D (6 bases). Sequenced: PBMCs. This receptor was taken from a man aged 18 to 30 in good health and CMV-seropositive. CDR3 residues: CASSAGGGAGIANEKLFF. The CDR3 nucleotides are TGTGCCAGCAGCGCGGGCGGGGGCGCGGGGATCGCTAATGAAAAACTGTTTTTT.